This TCR beta chain came from a study of cytomegalovirus exposure and HLA in healthy donors. General study findings and limits: The availability of immune exposure information extended only to CMV serostatus.

With 60 Vbeta and 13 Jbeta primers, the PCR was carried out. This table comes from immunoSEQ multiplex PCR, and its TCRdb copy is limited to in-frame clones, with some not included. The sample consists of some 150,000 clones, around 84% of them appearing once. Germline assignment: CDR1 GTSNPN and CDR2 SVGIG (reference sequence). CDR3 size: 16 residues. Trimming at V came to 0 bases and at J to 7 bases, leaving 6 bases not matched to a gene. In the case of this clone: Its antigen remains unknown.

What was sequenced was PBMCs. The gene calls are TRBV30 and TRBJ2-1, with 13 positions matching TRBD2. This sequence was found in a man aged 50-59 years in good health and CMV-seronegative. The CDR3 DNA follows: TGTGCCTGGAGTGTGGGACTAGCGGGATCCGGGAATGAGCAGTTCTTC. This gives the protein CAWSVGLAGSGNEQFF.